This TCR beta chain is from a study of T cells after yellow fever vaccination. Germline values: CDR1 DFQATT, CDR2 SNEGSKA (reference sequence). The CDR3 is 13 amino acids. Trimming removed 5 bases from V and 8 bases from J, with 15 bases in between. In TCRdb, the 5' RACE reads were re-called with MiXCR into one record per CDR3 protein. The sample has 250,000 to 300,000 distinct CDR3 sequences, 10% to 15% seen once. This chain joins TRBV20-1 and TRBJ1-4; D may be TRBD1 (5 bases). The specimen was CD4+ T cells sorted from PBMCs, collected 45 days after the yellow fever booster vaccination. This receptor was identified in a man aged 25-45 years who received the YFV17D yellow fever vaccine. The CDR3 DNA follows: TGCAGTGCTCGGGACCAGCATGGCGAAAAACTGTTTTTT. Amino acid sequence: CSARDQHGEKLFF.